This section outlines one T cell receptor (beta chain) sequence together with its context. The source of the sample is a study of blood T cell repertoires in COVID-19. The assay was immunoSEQ multiplex PCR, and TCRdb's table has in-frame clones only and misses some. The sample has 100,000 to 110,000 clones, just over 90% seen once. The CDR3 runs to 18 residues. Losses at the gene ends were 2 bases for V and 3 bases for J; bases not matched to a gene: 12. Germline loops: CDR1 ENHRY, CDR2 SYGVKD. This TCR derives from a man in his fifties with active COVID-19. The source material was peripheral blood. The genes are TRBV10-3 and TRBJ2-7; 11 nucleotides match TRBD1. The CDR3 protein is CAISEHYSTGQGDYEQYF. The CDR3 DNA reads TGTGCCATCAGTGAGCACTACTCCACGGGACAGGGGGACTACGAGCAGTACTTC.